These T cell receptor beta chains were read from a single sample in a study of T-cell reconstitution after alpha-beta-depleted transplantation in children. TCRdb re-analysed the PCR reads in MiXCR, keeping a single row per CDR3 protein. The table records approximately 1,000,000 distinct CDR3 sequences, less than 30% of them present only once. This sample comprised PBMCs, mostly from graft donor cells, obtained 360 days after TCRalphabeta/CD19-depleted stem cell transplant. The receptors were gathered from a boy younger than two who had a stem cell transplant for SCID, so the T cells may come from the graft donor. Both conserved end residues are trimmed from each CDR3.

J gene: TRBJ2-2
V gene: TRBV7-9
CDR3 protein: ASSLAQMGKTGELF

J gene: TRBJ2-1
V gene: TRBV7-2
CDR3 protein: ASSTGLAALYNEQF

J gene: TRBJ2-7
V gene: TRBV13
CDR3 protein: ASSLISGGGGEQY

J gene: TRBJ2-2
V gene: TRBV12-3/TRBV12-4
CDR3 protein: ASSPRASGGNTGELF

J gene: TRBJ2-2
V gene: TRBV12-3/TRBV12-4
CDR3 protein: ASSSHPLGQNTGELF

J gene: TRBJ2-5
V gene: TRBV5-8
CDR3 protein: ASSLWGITGMETQY

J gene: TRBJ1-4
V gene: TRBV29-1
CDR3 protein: SVIGDWGDEKLF

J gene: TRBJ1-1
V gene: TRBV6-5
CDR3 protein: ASSSGTGNFLMNTEAF

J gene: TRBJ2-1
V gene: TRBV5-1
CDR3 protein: ASSTERQVPYNEQF

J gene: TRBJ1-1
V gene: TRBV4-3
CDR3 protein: ASSQVNRDTEAF

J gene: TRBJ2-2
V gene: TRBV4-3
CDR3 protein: ASSQDGTGNTGELF

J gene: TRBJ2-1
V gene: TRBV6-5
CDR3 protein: ASSSVRRSGGDNEQF

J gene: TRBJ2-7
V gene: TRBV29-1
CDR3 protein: SVSFGTSETYEQY

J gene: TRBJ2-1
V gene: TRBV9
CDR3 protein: ASSDNPGYLGGNEQF

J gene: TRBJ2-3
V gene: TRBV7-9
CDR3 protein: ASSLGWATSTDTQY

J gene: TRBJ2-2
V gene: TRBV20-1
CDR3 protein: SAPRQGHTGELF

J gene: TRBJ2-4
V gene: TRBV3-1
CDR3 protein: ASSRRASGDKNIQY

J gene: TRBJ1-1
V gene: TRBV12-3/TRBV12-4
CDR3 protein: ASRLRQGGSTEAF

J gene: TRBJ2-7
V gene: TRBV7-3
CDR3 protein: ASSFDAGGLYEQY

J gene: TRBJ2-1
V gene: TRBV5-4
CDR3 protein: ASSLRGAGGGYNEQF

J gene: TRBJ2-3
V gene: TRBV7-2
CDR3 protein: ASSKGDRGSTDTQY

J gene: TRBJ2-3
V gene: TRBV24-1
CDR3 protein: ATSDSRTSTDTQY

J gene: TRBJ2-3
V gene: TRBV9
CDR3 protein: ASSVGNSGSTDTQY

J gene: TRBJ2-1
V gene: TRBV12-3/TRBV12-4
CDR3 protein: ASSSAETGGSYNEQF

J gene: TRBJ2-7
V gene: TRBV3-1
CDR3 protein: ASSQMTVSTYEQY

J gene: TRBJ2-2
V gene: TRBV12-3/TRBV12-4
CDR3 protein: ASSSGRKNTGELF

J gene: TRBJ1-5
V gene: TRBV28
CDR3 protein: ATGTVSNQPQH

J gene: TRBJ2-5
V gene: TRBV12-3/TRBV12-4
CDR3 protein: ASRGGSGGLTETQY

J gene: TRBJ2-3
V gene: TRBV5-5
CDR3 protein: ASSFAGADTQY

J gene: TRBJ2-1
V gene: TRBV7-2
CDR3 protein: ASSLGPGQGFGNEQF

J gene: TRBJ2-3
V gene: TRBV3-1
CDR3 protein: ASSAPRGSREDTQY

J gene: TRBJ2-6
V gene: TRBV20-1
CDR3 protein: SASPGRTFSGANVLT

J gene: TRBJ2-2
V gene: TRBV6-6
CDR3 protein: ATLGENTGELF

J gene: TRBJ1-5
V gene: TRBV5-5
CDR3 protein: ASSSISPRGSDNQPQH

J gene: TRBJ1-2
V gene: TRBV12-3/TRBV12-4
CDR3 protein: AIDRPNYGYT

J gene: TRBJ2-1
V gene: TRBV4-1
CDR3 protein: ASSQDILAGGTEQF

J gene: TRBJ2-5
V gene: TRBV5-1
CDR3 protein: ASSLEGGFLSETQY

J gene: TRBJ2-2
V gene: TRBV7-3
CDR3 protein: ASSLTNEGGELF

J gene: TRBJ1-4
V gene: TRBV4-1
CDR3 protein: ASSQASEGGWNEKLF

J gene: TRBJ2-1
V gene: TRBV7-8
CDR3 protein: ASSSTGTGREGQF

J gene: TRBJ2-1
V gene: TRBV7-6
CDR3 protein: ASSLQSLAAWRKNEQF

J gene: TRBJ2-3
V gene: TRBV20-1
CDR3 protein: SARETGRSTDTQY

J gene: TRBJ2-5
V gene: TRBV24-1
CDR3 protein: ATSGPQGAAETQY

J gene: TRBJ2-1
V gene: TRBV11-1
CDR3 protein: ASSLAGLAGPTYNEQF

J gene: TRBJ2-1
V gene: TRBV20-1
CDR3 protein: SASPPDGYGANEQF

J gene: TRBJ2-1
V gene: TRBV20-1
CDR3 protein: SAPFRQHNEQF

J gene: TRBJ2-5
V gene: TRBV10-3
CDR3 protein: AISEWESGGFQETQY

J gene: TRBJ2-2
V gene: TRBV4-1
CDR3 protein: ASRQPWNTGELF

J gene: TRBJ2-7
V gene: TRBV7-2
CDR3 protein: ASSYASVGEQY

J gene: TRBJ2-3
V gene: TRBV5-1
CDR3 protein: ASSLQGFTDTQY